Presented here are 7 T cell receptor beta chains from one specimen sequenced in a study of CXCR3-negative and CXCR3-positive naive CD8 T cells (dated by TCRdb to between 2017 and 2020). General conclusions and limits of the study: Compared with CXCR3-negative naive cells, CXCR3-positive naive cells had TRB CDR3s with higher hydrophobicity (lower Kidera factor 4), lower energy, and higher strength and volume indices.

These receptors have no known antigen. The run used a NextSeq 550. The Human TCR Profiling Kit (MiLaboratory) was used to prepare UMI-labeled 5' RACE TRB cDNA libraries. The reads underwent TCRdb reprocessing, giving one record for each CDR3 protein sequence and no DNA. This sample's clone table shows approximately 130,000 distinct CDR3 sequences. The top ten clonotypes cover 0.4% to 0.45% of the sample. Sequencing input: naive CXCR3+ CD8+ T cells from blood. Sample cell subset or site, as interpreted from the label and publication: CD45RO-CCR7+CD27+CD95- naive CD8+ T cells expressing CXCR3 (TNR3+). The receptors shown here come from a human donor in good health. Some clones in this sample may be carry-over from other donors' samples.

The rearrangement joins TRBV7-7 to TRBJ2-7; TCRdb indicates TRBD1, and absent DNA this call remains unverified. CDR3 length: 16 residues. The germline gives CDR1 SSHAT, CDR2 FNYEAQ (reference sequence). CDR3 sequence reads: CASSRSEEEGGNEQYF.

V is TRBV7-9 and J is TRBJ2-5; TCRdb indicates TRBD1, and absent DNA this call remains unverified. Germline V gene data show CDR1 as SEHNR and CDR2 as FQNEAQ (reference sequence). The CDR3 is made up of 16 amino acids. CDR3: CASSLAPGSFKETQYF. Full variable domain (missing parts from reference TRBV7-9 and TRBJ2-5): DTGVSQNPRHKITKRGQNVTFRCDPISEHNRLYWYRQTLGQGPEFLTYFQNEAQLEKSRLLSDRFSAERPKGSFSTLEIQRTEQGDSAMYLCASSLAPGSFKETQYFGPGTRLLVL.

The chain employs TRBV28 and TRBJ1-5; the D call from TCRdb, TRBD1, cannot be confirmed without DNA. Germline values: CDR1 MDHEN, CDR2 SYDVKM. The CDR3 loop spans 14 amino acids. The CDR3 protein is CASSSMTGDQPQHF.

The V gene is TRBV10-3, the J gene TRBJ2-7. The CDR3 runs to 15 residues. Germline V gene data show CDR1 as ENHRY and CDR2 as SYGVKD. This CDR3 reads CAISESVGGSYEQYF.

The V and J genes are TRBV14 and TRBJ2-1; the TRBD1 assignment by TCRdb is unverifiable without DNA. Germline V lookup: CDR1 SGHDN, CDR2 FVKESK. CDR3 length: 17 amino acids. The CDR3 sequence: CASSQAQQGWSYNEQFF.

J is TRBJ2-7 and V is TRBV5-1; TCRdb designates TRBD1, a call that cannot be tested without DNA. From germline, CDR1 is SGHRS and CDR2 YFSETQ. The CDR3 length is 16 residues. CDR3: CASSLFRGTSSYEQYF. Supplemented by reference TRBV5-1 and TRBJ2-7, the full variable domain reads KAGVTQTPRYLIKTRGQQVTLSCSPISGHRSVSWYQQTPGQGLQFLFEYFSETQRNKGNFPGRFSGRQFSNSRSEMNVSTLELGDSALYLCASSLFRGTSSYEQYFGPGTRLTVT.

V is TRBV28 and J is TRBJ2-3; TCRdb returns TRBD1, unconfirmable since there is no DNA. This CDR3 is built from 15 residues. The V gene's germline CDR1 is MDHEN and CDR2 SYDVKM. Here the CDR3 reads CASSLFPDSTDTQYF.